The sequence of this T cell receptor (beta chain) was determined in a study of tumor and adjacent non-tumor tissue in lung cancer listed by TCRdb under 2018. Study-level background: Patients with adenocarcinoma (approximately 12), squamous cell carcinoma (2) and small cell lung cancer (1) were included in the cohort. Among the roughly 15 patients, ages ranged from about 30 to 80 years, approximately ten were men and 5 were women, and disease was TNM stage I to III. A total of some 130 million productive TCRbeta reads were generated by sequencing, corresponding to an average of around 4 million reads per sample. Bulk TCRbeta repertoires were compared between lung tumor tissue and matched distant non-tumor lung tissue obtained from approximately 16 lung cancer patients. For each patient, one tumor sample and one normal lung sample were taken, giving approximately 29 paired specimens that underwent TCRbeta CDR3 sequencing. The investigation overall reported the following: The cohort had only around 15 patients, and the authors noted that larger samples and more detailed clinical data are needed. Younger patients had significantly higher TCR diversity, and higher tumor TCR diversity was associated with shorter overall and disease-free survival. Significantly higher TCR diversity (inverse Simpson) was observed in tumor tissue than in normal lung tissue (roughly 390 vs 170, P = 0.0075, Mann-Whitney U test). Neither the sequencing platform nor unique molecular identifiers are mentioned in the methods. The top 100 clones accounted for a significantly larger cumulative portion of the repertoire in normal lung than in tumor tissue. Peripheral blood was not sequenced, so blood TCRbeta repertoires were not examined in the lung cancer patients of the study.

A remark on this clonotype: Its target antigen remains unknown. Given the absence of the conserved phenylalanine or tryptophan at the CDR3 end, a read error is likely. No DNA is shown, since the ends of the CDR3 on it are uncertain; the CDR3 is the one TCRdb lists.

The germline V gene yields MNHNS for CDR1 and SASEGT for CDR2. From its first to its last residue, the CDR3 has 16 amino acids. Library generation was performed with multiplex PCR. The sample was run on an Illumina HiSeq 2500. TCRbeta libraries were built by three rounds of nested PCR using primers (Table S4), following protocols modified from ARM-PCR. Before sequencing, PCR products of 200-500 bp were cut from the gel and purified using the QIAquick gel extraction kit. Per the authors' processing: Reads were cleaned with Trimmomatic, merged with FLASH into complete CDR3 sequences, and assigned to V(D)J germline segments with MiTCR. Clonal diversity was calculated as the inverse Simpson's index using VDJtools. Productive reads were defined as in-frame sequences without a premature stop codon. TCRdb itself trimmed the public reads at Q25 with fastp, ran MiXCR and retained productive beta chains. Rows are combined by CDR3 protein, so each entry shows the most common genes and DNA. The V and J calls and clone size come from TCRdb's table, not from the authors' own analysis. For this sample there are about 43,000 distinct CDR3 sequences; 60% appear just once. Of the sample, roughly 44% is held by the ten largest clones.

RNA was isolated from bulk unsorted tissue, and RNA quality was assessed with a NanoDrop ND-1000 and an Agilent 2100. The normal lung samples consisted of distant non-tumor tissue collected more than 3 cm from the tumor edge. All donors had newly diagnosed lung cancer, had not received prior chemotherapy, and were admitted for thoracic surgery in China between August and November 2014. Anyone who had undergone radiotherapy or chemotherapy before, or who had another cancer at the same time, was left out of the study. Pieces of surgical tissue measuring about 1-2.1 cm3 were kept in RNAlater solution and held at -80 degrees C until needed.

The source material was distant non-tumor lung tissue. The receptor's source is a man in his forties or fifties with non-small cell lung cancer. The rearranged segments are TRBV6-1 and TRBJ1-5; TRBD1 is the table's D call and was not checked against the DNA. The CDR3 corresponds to CASSEWSGQGGQPQHL.